The rows below give T cell receptor beta chains drawn from one sample of a study of T-cell memory formation after mild COVID-19. TCRdb reprocessed the 5' RACE reads via MiXCR and lists one record per CDR3 protein. Among about 350,000 distinct CDR3 sequences listed, around 27% were seen once. Sequenced material: PBMCs or a T cell subset sorted from them (not recorded which). Receptors were obtained from an adult woman who had mild COVID-19 (a few samples of this study predate the infection). Cell type and time point are not known. The CDR3 runs from the conserved cysteine through the conserved F or W. D genes are given only for firm matches. Expanded clones are given a class, and other clones once, few, many or no size at all.

CDR3: CASSHLDAGDYSYEQYF
DNA: TGTGCCAGCAGCCACCTGGATGCAGGGGACTACTCCTACGAGCAGTACTTC
size: few
D: .
V: TRBV11-2
J: TRBJ2-7

CDR3: CSAIKLDRAPYEQYF
DNA: TGCAGTGCTATCAAATTGGACAGGGCTCCCTACGAGCAGTACTTC
size: .
D: TRBD1
V: TRBV20-1
J: TRBJ2-7

CDR3: CASSLGGPTSYTF
DNA: TGTGCCAGCAGCTTAGGAGGGCCCACCAGCTACACCTTC
size: .
D: .
V: TRBV7-9
J: TRBJ1-2

CDR3: CASSSLLANKDEQFF
DNA: TGCGCCAGCAGCTCACTACTAGCGAATAAGGATGAGCAGTTCTTC
size: few
D: TRBD2
V: TRBV5-1
J: TRBJ2-1

CDR3: CASSLNLSTYEQYF
DNA: TGTGCCAGCAGCTTAAACCTCAGCACCTACGAGCAGTACTTC
size: few
D: .
V: TRBV7-6
J: TRBJ2-7

CDR3: CASSPLGIGSTDTQYF
DNA: TGCGCCAGCAGCCCCCTCGGGATTGGTAGCACAGATACGCAGTATTTT
size: .
D: .
V: TRBV5-1
J: TRBJ2-3

CDR3: CASSWESIVYGYTF
DNA: TGTGCCAGCAGCTGGGAGTCCATAGTCTATGGCTACACCTTC
size: few
D: .
V: TRBV5-5
J: TRBJ1-2

CDR3: CASTRTSGRANTGELFF
DNA: TGTGCCAGCACCCGGACTAGCGGGAGGGCGAACACCGGGGAGCTGTTTTTT
size: few
D: TRBD2
V: TRBV2
J: TRBJ2-2

CDR3: CASSFVAAYNEQFF
DNA: TGTGCCAGCAGCTTTGTAGCGGCCTACAATGAGCAGTTCTTC
size: few
D: .
V: TRBV7-2
J: TRBJ2-1

CDR3: CASSLGRSTDTQYF
DNA: TGCGCCAGCAGCTTGGGGAGAAGCACAGATACGCAGTATTTT
size: many
D: .
V: TRBV5-1
J: TRBJ2-3

CDR3: CAISGQSDTQYF
DNA: TGTGCCATCAGTGGACAGTCAGATACGCAGTATTTT
size: few
D: .
V: TRBV10-3
J: TRBJ2-3

CDR3: CASSYRLAGDYEQFF
DNA: TGTGCCAGCAGCTATCGACTAGCGGGAGATTATGAGCAGTTCTTC
size: .
D: TRBD2
V: TRBV7-6
J: TRBJ2-1

CDR3: CASSRRQGDVGYEQYF
DNA: TGTGCCAGCAGCCGGCGACAGGGTGATGTAGGTTACGAGCAGTACTTC
size: few
D: TRBD1
V: TRBV2
J: TRBJ2-7

CDR3: CSARDRGRGPEAFF
DNA: TGCAGTGCTAGAGATAGAGGAAGGGGACCTGAAGCTTTCTTT
size: few
D: .
V: TRBV20-1
J: TRBJ1-1

CDR3: CSAGSDSSDTQYF
DNA: TGCAGTGCTGGGTCTGACAGCTCAGATACGCAGTATTTT
size: .
D: .
V: TRBV20-1
J: TRBJ2-3

CDR3: CASSSAPGYTEAFF
DNA: TGTGCCAGTAGTAGTGCCCCAGGTTACACTGAAGCTTTCTTT
size: .
D: .
V: TRBV19
J: TRBJ1-1

CDR3: CASSEWKGTEAFF
DNA: TGTGCCAGCAGTGAATGGAAGGGTACTGAAGCTTTCTTT
size: .
D: .
V: TRBV25-1
J: TRBJ1-1

CDR3: CASTAGTSGFGTQYF
DNA: TGTGCCAGCACCGCTGGGACTAGCGGCTTTGGGACCCAGTACTTC
size: few
D: TRBD2
V: TRBV11-2
J: TRBJ2-5

CDR3: CASSMGLAETRSF
DNA: TGTGCCAGCAGCATGGGACTAGCGGAAACGCGATCCTTC
size: few
D: TRBD2
V: TRBV7-3
J: TRBJ2-1

CDR3: CASNGRQGATWANVLTF
DNA: TGTGCCAGCAATGGTAGACAGGGGGCCACCTGGGCCAACGTCCTGACTTTC
size: .
D: TRBD1
V: TRBV11-2
J: TRBJ2-6

CDR3: CASSFWTSGSVGELFF
DNA: TGTGCCAGCAGCTTCTGGACTAGCGGGAGTGTCGGGGAGCTGTTTTTT
size: .
D: TRBD2
V: TRBV5-5
J: TRBJ2-2

CDR3: CASRHPSHDYEQYF
DNA: TGTGCCAGCAGGCATCCCTCTCATGACTACGAGCAGTACTTC
size: few
D: .
V: TRBV11-2
J: TRBJ2-7

CDR3: CASSLHHNEKLFF
DNA: TGCGCCAGCAGCTTACATCATAATGAAAAACTGTTTTTT
size: few
D: .
V: TRBV5-1
J: TRBJ1-4

CDR3: CAISESGQIYGYTF
DNA: TGTGCCATCAGTGAGTCGGGACAGATCTATGGCTACACCTTC
size: .
D: TRBD1
V: TRBV10-3
J: TRBJ1-2

CDR3: CASSLWSLRGRGYGYTF
DNA: TGTGCCAGCAGCTTATGGTCGCTCCGGGGGCGCGGCTATGGCTACACCTTC
size: many
D: .
V: TRBV7-8
J: TRBJ1-2

CDR3: CATSRGAVSNQPQHF
DNA: TGTGCCACCAGCAGAGGGGCAGTTAGCAATCAGCCCCAGCATTTT
size: .
D: .
V: TRBV15
J: TRBJ1-5

CDR3: CASSPGGDTQYF
DNA: TGTGCCAGCAGCCCGGGTGGAGATACGCAGTATTTT
size: many
D: .
V: TRBV5-1
J: TRBJ2-3

CDR3: CASSQEEFGTGHGYTF
DNA: TGTGCCAGCAGCCAAGAAGAATTCGGGACTGGACATGGCTACACCTTC
size: .
D: .
V: TRBV4-2
J: TRBJ1-2